The 26 T cell receptor beta chains presented below share a single source sample, sequenced in a study of blood T cell repertoires in COVID-19 (TCRdb year 2020). The library was prepared using the immunoSEQ multiplex PCR assay. In TCRdb, the immuneACCESS table is reduced to in-frame sequences with V and J assigned. These tables do not hold every clone; where another copy was compared, an unresolved V gene accounts for under half, and the others remain unexplained. The sample data list about 150,000 clones, and approximately 85% of these were observed just once. The ten largest clones represent 0.6% to 0.65% of the sample. The specimen sequenced was peripheral blood. Every receptor here comes from a man aged 55 to 70 with COVID-19, enrolled during active disease.

This sequence joins TRBV11-1 and TRBJ2-5; 10 bases are shared with TRBD1. V was pared by 3 bases and J by 3 bases, with 4 bases of the junction left unmatched. Germline values: CDR1 SGHAT, CDR2 FQDESV (reference sequence). This CDR3 is 15 amino acids long. The CDR3 DNA sequence: TGTGCCAGCAGCTTGACCGGGACAGGGGAAGAGACCCAGTACTTC. It specifies CASSLTGTGEETQYF.

The chain carries TRBV12-5 and TRBJ2-5; tentative D call: TRBD2 (5 bases). The germline CDR1 and CDR2 sequences are LGHNT and FRNRAP. The V end lost 6 bases, the J end lost 5 bases, and 13 bases lay between the germline ends. This CDR3 is 13 amino acids long. The chain's CDR3 is CASGPSGSETQYF. CDR3 sequence (DNA): TGTGCTAGTGGGCCATCGGGGTCGGAGACCCAGTACTTC.

The chain has TRBV4-1 and TRBJ2-1; 16 nucleotides align to TRBD2. The length of the CDR3 is 19 residues. Losses at the gene ends were 3 bases for V and 0 bases for J; bases not matched to a gene: 5. From germline, CDR1 is MGHRA and CDR2 YSYEKL. The CDR3 is CASSHGTSGGVSSYNEQFF. DNA for the CDR3: TGCGCCAGCAGCCATGGGACTAGCGGGGGGGTCTCCTCCTACAATGAGCAGTTCTTC.

The rearrangement joins TRBV16 to TRBJ2-1, with D hard to call. Germline CDR1 reads KGHSY; CDR2 reads FQNENV. The CDR3 runs 15 residues. Trimming shortened V by 4 bases and J by 2 bases, and 12 bases separated the two germline ends. CDR3 DNA sequence: TGTGCCAGCAGCCCCCCCGCTGCGGCCTACAATGAGCAGTTCTTC. Protein: CASSPPAAAYNEQFF.

This clone was seen just once. V gene TRBV6-2 or TRBV6-3 combines with J gene TRBJ2-1; D possibly corresponds to TRBD1 (6 bases). The V end was cut by 4 bases, the J end by 7 bases, with 14 bases between. The CDR3 contains 14 residues. Germline CDR1 is MNHEY and CDR2 is SVGEGT. CDR3 loop: CASSSPARGNEQFF. CDR3 coding DNA: TGTGCCAGCAGTTCCCCGGCCAGGGGTAATGAGCAGTTCTTC.

Details on this clone: Other DNA sequences of this sample code for an identical CDR3. This rearrangement joins TRBV27 to TRBJ1-1; no clear D gene. CDR3 size: 13 residues. V was shortened by 3 bases and J by 1 base, with 6 bases between the two germline ends. CDR1 is MNHEY and CDR2 is SMNVEV in the germline V gene (reference sequence). This CDR3 reads CASSFRENTEAFF. CDR3 DNA sequence: TGTGCCAGCAGTTTCCGGGAGAACACTGAAGCTTTCTTT.

The rearrangement uses TRBV28 and TRBJ1-5; 8 nucleotides align to TRBD1. The CDR3 spans 15 residues. Germline lookup yields CDR1 MDHEN and CDR2 SYDVKM. Unmatched junction bases numbered 5, after V lost 5 bases and J lost 2 bases. The CDR3 loop is CASSNRGLGNQPQHF. The DNA for the CDR3 is TGTGCCAGCAGTAACAGGGGGTTAGGCAATCAGCCCCAGCATTTT.

This chain connects TRBV18 to TRBJ2-7; 11 nucleotides line up with TRBD1. Germline V CDR1 and CDR2: KGHSH, LQKENI. The CDR3 has 14 amino acids. V was clipped by 3 bases and J by 2 bases; unmatched bases: 0. The CDR3 loop is CASSPGQGAYEQYF. CDR3 sequence (DNA): TGTGCCAGCTCACCGGGACAGGGGGCCTACGAGCAGTACTTC.

The chain joins TRBV7-8 to TRBJ2-7; 12 positions match TRBD2. Germline V gives CDR1 SGHVS, CDR2 FQNEAQ. This CDR3 contains 17 residues. The V segment lost 3 bases and the J segment 3 bases; nucleotides outside the gene matches: 9. The CDR3 DNA follows: TGTGCCAGCAGCTTCCTATCACGGACTAGCGGGATCTACGAGCAGTACTTC. It is translated as CASSFLSRTSGIYEQYF.

V usage is TRBV5-6 and J usage is TRBJ2-1; 8 bases map to TRBD1. Trimming took 4 bases from V and 1 from J; bases not matched to a gene: 7. Germline V gives CDR1 SGHDT, CDR2 YYEEEE. CDR3 length equals 16 residues. The CDR3 bases are TGTGCCAGCAGCCAAAGGGACAGGCTGTCCTACAATGAGCAGTTCTTC. Translating gives CASSQRDRLSYNEQFF.

This clone was picked up one time. The chain recombines TRBV6-5 with TRBJ1-2; TRBD1 aligns across 8 bases. The germline CDR1 and CDR2 sequences are MNHEY and SVGAGI. The CDR3 has 13 residues. Trimming at V came to 5 bases and at J to 4 bases, leaving 3 bases not matched to a gene. The CDR3 is CASSQGQVYGYTF. In DNA form, the CDR3 reads TGTGCCAGCAGTCAGGGACAGGTCTATGGCTACACCTTC.

Concerning this clone itself: Compared with germline, one end of the junction differs, possibly owing to a read error. This chain links TRBV5-4 with TRBJ1-4, with D possibly TRBD1 on 6 matching bases. The CDR3 length is 14 residues. From germline, CDR1 is SGHNT and CDR2 YYREEE (reference sequence). The CDR3 bases are TGTGCCAGCAGCTTGGAGGGGGGGTTGGAGGGTTTGCTTTTT. Amino acids: CASSLEGGLEGLLF.

V and J are TRBV12-1 and TRBJ1-4. TRBV12-1 is reported as a pseudogene. CDR3 length: 14 residues. CDR3 coding DNA: TGTGCCAGCAGCTCCAGGGCCGGGACTTTAAAACTGTTTTTT. It is translated as CASSSRAGTLKLFF.

V usage is TRBV7-2 and J usage is TRBJ1-1, with D unresolved. V was pared by 5 bases and J by 5 bases, with 6 bases between. The CDR3 is 11 amino acids. Looked up from germline, CDR1 is SGHTA and CDR2 is FQGNSA. The CDR3 here is CASSRGTEAFF. For the CDR3, the DNA is TGTGCCAGCAGCCGAGGGACTGAAGCTTTCTTT.

This clone was picked up one time. This chain's CDR3 is CASSIKTGSTEAFF. The CDR3 nucleotides read TGTGCCAGTAGTATTAAAACAGGGAGCACTGAAGCTTTCTTT. The chain carries TRBV19 and TRBJ1-1, with a possible D match to TRBD1 (6 bases). This CDR3 comprises 14 residues. Deletions cut 3 bases from V and 4 bases from J, with 12 bases between. Germline V CDR1 and CDR2: LNHDA, SQIVND (reference sequence). The whole variable domain, remainder taken from reference TRBV19 and TRBJ1-1, is DGGITQSPKYLFRKEGQNVTLSCEQNLNHDAMYWYRQDPGQGLRLIYYSQIVNDFQKGDIAEGYSVSREKKESFPLTVTSAQKNPTAFYLCASSIKTGSTEAFFGQGTRLTVV.

The sample holds one count of this clone. This rearrangement joins TRBV18 to TRBJ1-1; D gene uncertain. Germline CDR1 KGHSH, CDR2 LQKENI. This CDR3 comprises 16 residues. Between the trimmed V and J ends, which lost 6 bases and 0 bases, there was a span of 17 bases. The CDR3 here is CASSLAGDSMNTEAFF. CDR3 DNA: TGTGCCAGCTCGCTAGCAGGAGACTCGATGAACACTGAAGCTTTCTTT. The full variable domain, completed using reference TRBV18 and TRBJ1-1, is NAGVMQNPRHLVRRRGQEARLRCSPMKGHSHVYWYRQLPEEGLKFMVYLQKENIIDESGMPKERFSAEFPKEGPSILRIQQVVRGDSAAYFCASSLAGDSMNTEAFFGQGTRLTVV.

This chain links TRBV4-2 with TRBJ2-5; 7 nucleotides agree with TRBD2. The V gene end was trimmed by 1 base and the J gene end by 4 bases; junction bases not matched to a gene: 6. CDR3 length: 15 amino acids. Looked up from germline, CDR1 is LGHNA and CDR2 is YNFKEQ. This CDR3 is CASSQASGTGETQYF. The DNA of the CDR3 is TGTGCCAGCAGCCAAGCCAGCGGGACTGGAGAGACCCAGTACTTC.

This clone was observed a few times. V is TRBV5-1 and J is TRBJ1-3; D gene unclear. Trimming cost V 0 bases and J 2 bases, with 9 bases left between them. CDR3 length: 15 amino acids. Germline lookup yields CDR1 SGHRS and CDR2 YFSETQ. The CDR3 sequence: CASSLAGVTGNTIYF. CDR3 bases: TGCGCCAGCAGCTTGGCGGGTGTGACTGGAAACACCATATATTTT.

The chain uses TRBV19 and TRBJ1-3; 7 nucleotides line up with TRBD1. CDR3 length: 15 amino acids. Germline V lookup: CDR1 LNHDA, CDR2 SQIVND (reference sequence). V lost 4 bases to trimming and J lost 2 bases; unmatched junction nucleotides: 5. CDR3 nucleotides: TGTGCCAGTAGTACCCTTACAGGGGCTGGAAACACCATATATTTT. This codes for CASSTLTGAGNTIYF.

In its sample, this clone was seen a few times. The chain recombines TRBV27 with TRBJ1-2, with D hard to call. V was trimmed by 5 bases and J by 6 bases, leaving 19 bases between them. The germline gives CDR1 MNHEY, CDR2 SMNVEV (reference sequence). The CDR3 covers 15 residues. In DNA form, the CDR3 reads TGTGCCAGCAGTAATATGAAACGCCTGGGAGATGGCTACACCTTC. It is translated as CASSNMKRLGDGYTF.

This rearrangement joins TRBV6-5 to TRBJ2-1, with D maybe TRBD1 (6 bases). Looked up from germline, CDR1 is MNHEY and CDR2 is SVGAGI. V lost 6 bases to trimming and J lost 6 bases, with 15 bases between them. The CDR3 sequence is 14 residues long. The CDR3 bases are TGTGCCAGCAGCTCCGGACAGCCTGGCAATGAGCAGTTCTTC. Translating it yields CASSSGQPGNEQFF.

In its sample, this clone was seen once. The chain recombines TRBV3-1 (or the pseudogene TRBV3-2) with TRBJ1-2; TRBD1 matches 7 bases. The germline V gene has CDR1 LGHDT and CDR2 YNNKEL (reference sequence). The CDR3 loop spans 16 amino acids. V was clipped by 0 bases and J by 5 bases; unmatched bases: 9. The CDR3 loop is CASSQDVEQGMYGYTF. Here the CDR3 DNA reads TGTGCCAGCAGCCAAGATGTGGAACAGGGGATGTATGGCTACACCTTC.

This clone was counted once. This CDR3 is CASSRQGVSDTQYF. For the CDR3, the DNA is TGTGCCAGCAGTCGACAGGGGGTGTCTGATACGCAGTATTTT. The chain employs TRBV6-5 and TRBJ2-3; TRBD1 matches at 9 bases. CDR1 and CDR2 (germline): MNHEY, SVGAGI. Trimming at V came to 5 bases and at J to 6 bases, leaving 6 bases not matched to a gene. The CDR3 covers 14 residues.

J is TRBJ2-3 and V is TRBV27; 13 positions agree with TRBD2. The CDR3 length is 19 residues. The germline gives CDR1 MNHEY, CDR2 SMNVEV (reference sequence). V shed 4 bases, J shed 5 bases, and the junction held 15 bases outside the gene matches. The CDR3 DNA sequence: TGTGCCAGCAGTTCCATTGGGTCAGGACTAGCGGGAGTTATAGATACGCAGTATTTT. Protein sequence: CASSSIGSGLAGVIDTQYF.

This rearrangement joins TRBV11-2 to TRBJ1-5; TRBD1 aligns across 8 bases. The CDR3 is 16 amino acids. CDR1 is SGHAT and CDR2 is FQNNGV in the germline V gene. J lost 0 bases, V lost 5 bases, and 6 bases had no gene match. The CDR3 DNA reads as TGTGCCAGCAGCGAATGGACAGGGCTTAGCAATCAGCCCCAGCATTTT. It specifies CASSEWTGLSNQPQHF.

This clone appeared a single time. The rearrangement uses TRBV5-1 and TRBJ2-7; TRBD1 agrees at 8 bases. Germline CDR1 reads SGHRS; CDR2 reads YFSETQ. Trimming removed 4 bases from V and 2 bases from J; junction bases left unmatched: 8. CDR3 length: 15 residues. CDR3 bases: TGCGCCAGCAGCAACGGACAGGGAGGCCCCTACGAGCAGTACTTC. It encodes CASSNGQGGPYEQYF.